The clone carrying this T cell receptor beta chain has just a few counts. The sample comes from a study of blood T cell repertoires in COVID-19. Across the whole study: The United States, Italy and Spain were the sources of the acute and convalescent COVID-19 samples. Sources were T cells, B-cell-depleted T cells, or PBMCs; the material itself was cDNA or gDNA.

In the authors' workflow: Quantification of nucleated cells was approximated via reference gene primer amplification. TCRdb's copy holds only in-frame clones and misses some; the assay was immunoSEQ multiplex PCR. The V and J calls and the clone size are those of that table, but D and trimming were determined from the DNA. The table lists a few hundred thousand clones, more than 65% of them singletons. Enrolled during active infection, Seattle patients were then followed longitudinally. This CDR3 contains 16 residues. The ends lost 2 bases at V and 5 bases at J; junction bases unmatched: 9. Germline V gene lookup returns CDR1 MDHEN and CDR2 SYDVKM.

The clonotype was recovered from a person aged 70 to 85 with COVID-19, enrolled during active disease. V usage is TRBV28 and J usage is TRBJ2-5; 9 bases fit TRBD2. The sequenced material came from peripheral blood. The DNA of the CDR3 is TGTGCCAGCAGTTTAGTTAGCGGGGGTACCGTGGAGACCCAGTACTTC. Its translation: CASSLVSGGTVETQYF.